The clone carrying this TCR beta chain was observed a handful of times. Its matching antigen is unknown. Indicated time point: patch test 1, 2 weeks after DPC sensitization. The treatment here: therapeutic diphenylcyclopropenone sensitization with weekly scalp DPC. This entry comes from a study of human T cells and chemical hapten exposure. Study-wide background: DPC (0.01%) was patch tested on the upper back and read at 6 days. Broader study findings: Patch test score was positively correlated with the counts of TCRs that had expanded at PT1.

Authors' methods: Per sample, the median was approximately 96,000 TCRs, with values from roughly 25,000 to 750,000. TCRdb independently ran MiXCR on the RACE reads; one entry per CDR3 protein. These V and J calls rely on TCRdb rather than the paper's analysis. The sample lists roughly 98,000 distinct CDR3 sequences; around an eighth were seen once. Germline V CDR1 and CDR2: MNHNY, SVGAGI (reference sequence). With 1 base clipped from V and 3 bases from J, the junction kept 4 bases outside the gene matches. CDR3 length equals 15 residues. V is TRBV6-6 and J is TRBJ2-3; 7 bases fit TRBD2. Sample: whole blood, taken in connection with sensitization to the hapten diphenylcyclopropenone (DPC). The source of this sequence is a woman between 40 and 55 years old with alopecia areata. Some clones in this sample may be carry-over from other donors' samples. The CDR3 DNA sequence: TGTGCCAGCAGTTACTTGCGGGAGACAACAGATACGCAGTATTTT. This encodes CASSYLRETTDTQYF.